The rows below give T cell receptor beta chains drawn from one sample of a study of identical twins. MiXCR, run by TCRdb on the 5' RACE reads, gives a single entry per CDR3 protein. The data show nearly 650,000 distinct CDR3 sequences, with around 7.4% seen just once and about 1.6% held by the top ten. The same specimen was also included in a second study, on yellow fever vaccine responses in identical twins.

The sequenced material came from PBMCs. The receptors here all came from a woman aged 18 to 35 in good health. Each CDR3 is given with its conserved first and last residue. Each record gives: CDR3 DNA, CDR3 protein, clone size, V gene, J gene, D gene. A D gene is named only where the DNA matches it firmly. Clone size is not always given. Where it is, it says once, few, many or a class for expanded clones.

TGTGCCAGCAGCGTAGGAGACACTCTTTCGGAAAACACCATATATTTT	CASSVGDTLSENTIYF	-	TRBV9	TRBJ1-3	-
TGTGCCAGCAGCTTGGGACCAGGGGGCGGAACTGAAGCTTTCTTT	CASSLGPGGGTEAFF	few	TRBV5-5	TRBJ1-1	TRBD1
TGTGCCAGCAGCTTAGAGACGGATACGCAGTATTTT	CASSLETDTQYF	many	TRBV5-1	TRBJ2-3	-
TGCAGCGTGTATTTCGGGATTTACACTGAAGCTTTCTTT	CSVYFGIYTEAFF	-	TRBV29-1	TRBJ1-1	-
TGTGCCAGCCTTAGCGGGAGGGGAGGGGGGACCCAGTACTTC	CASLSGRGGGTQYF	many	TRBV27	TRBJ2-5	TRBD2
TGCAGTGCCCCCCTGGGGACTAGCGTCCACAATGAGCAGTTCTTC	CSAPLGTSVHNEQFF	-	TRBV20-1	TRBJ2-1	TRBD2
TGTGCCAGCAGTGAAGAGGGGACCACTGAGCAGTTCTTC	CASSEEGTTEQFF	few	TRBV2	TRBJ2-1	-
TGTGCCAGCAGTGCGGACAGGGGCGAGGCTAGCGCGGTAGGGACCCAGTACTTC	CASSADRGEASAVGTQYF	few	TRBV6-1	TRBJ2-5	TRBD1
TGTGCCAGCTCACCATGGGGGGCGGCTGAAAAACTGTTTTTT	CASSPWGAAEKLFF	few	TRBV18	TRBJ1-4	-
TGCAGTGCTAGAGATCTAGCGGGGATAACCACAGATACGCAGTATTTT	CSARDLAGITTDTQYF	many	TRBV20-1	TRBJ2-3	TRBD2
TGTGCCAGCAGCAAGAACAGGGCGACTAATGAAAAACTGTTTTTT	CASSKNRATNEKLFF	many	TRBV7-8	TRBJ1-4	-
TGTGCCATCAGCCCGTCGACAGGGCCAGATACGCAGTATTTT	CAISPSTGPDTQYF	-	TRBV7-9	TRBJ2-3	TRBD1
TGCGCCAGCAGCCGAGTAGGCGGTCAGGAAAAACTGTTTTTT	CASSRVGGQEKLFF	-	TRBV4-1	TRBJ1-4	-
TGCGCCAGCAGCTTGCGACCGGGACAGGGAGCCCATACGCAGTATTTT	CASSLRPGQGAHTQYF	-	TRBV5-1	TRBJ2-3	TRBD1
TGTGCCAGCAGCCAAGACCCCTCTGGGACAAGGCCCTACGAGCAGTACTTC	CASSQDPSGTRPYEQYF	few	TRBV4-2	TRBJ2-7	-
TGCGCCAGCAGCTTGTCAGGGTTTCTCCAAGAGACCCAGTACTTC	CASSLSGFLQETQYF	-	TRBV5-1	TRBJ2-5	-
TGTGCCAGTAGTCGTGATGGGACAGGGGGAGCTGGGGCCAACGTCCTGACTTTC	CASSRDGTGGAGANVLTF	-	TRBV19	TRBJ2-6	TRBD1
TGTGCCAGCAGCTTAGATGTCCGCCAGAATGAAAAACTGTTTTTT	CASSLDVRQNEKLFF	-	TRBV7-9	TRBJ1-4	-
TGTGCCAGCAGCTTAGCTCAGTCACCCTACGAGCAGTACTTC	CASSLAQSPYEQYF	few	TRBV7-9	TRBJ2-7	-
TGTGCCAGCAGTTCCGGGCGGGGACTGAACACTGAAGCTTTCTTT	CASSSGRGLNTEAFF	few	TRBV27	TRBJ1-1	-
TGTGCCAGCAGTTTAGAATTCTTGGGTGGGCGGGGCAATGAGCAGTTCTTC	CASSLEFLGGRGNEQFF	many	TRBV12-3/TRBV12-4	TRBJ2-1	-
TGTGCCAGCAGGATCACAGGGGAGGGAACTGAAGCTTTCTTT	CASRITGEGTEAFF	few	TRBV6-2/TRBV6-3	TRBJ1-1	TRBD1
TGTGCCAGCAGCCCTCCCGAGGGGGTGCCTGAAGCTTTCTTT	CASSPPEGVPEAFF	few	TRBV3-1	TRBJ1-1	-
TGTGCCAGCAGTGAGAGCAAAAACATTCAGTACTTC	CASSESKNIQYF	-	TRBV6-1	TRBJ2-4	-
TGCAGTGCTAATGGCGGGTGGCGGGGGGCCCCAGATACGCAGTATTTT	CSANGGWRGAPDTQYF	-	TRBV20-1	TRBJ2-3	TRBD2
TGTGCCAGCAGTTTAAAGGGCAGACCCTGGTCACCCCTCCACTTT	CASSLKGRPWSPLHF	-	TRBV27	TRBJ1-6	-
TGCGCCAGCAGCTCTATGGGAAATTCTGGGGCCAACGTCCTGACTTTC	CASSSMGNSGANVLTF	many	TRBV5-1	TRBJ2-6	-
TGTGCCAGCAGCTCTACTTGGGAGCAGTACTTC	CASSSTWEQYF	many	TRBV7-9	TRBJ2-7	-